The next 29 T cell receptor beta chains were all read from a single sample in a study of cytomegalovirus exposure and HLA in healthy donors. 13 Jbeta primers and 60 Vbeta primers were used for the PCR. This table comes from immunoSEQ multiplex PCR, and its TCRdb copy is limited to in-frame clones, with some not included. The sample holds about 110,000 clones, 76% seen once. Sequencing input: PBMCs. The receptors here all came from a man in his thirties or forties in good health and CMV-seropositive.

J is TRBJ1-1 and V is TRBV30; D remains ambiguous. This CDR3 has 14 residues. V lost 1 base and J 4 bases, leaving 13 bases between the germline ends. Germline CDR1 is GTSNPN and CDR2 is SVGIG (reference sequence). For the CDR3, the DNA is TGTGCCTGGAGTGAGCCGCGGGGTGCCACTGAAGCTTTCTTT. Its protein is CAWSEPRGATEAFF.

The chain uses TRBV18 and TRBJ2-6; a possible D gene is TRBD1 (5 bases). The ends were cut back, 5 bases at V and 0 bases at J, with 17 bases in the middle. This CDR3 contains 18 residues. CDR1 is KGHSH, CDR2 LQKENI, per germline. CDR3 loop: CASSRASGLYSGANVLTF. CDR3 nucleotides: TGTGCCAGCTCAAGGGCGTCAGGGCTATACTCTGGGGCCAACGTCCTGACTTTC. The entire variable domain, with the rest obtained from reference TRBV18 and TRBJ2-6, is as follows: NAGVMQNPRHLVRRRGQEARLRCSPMKGHSHVYWYRQLPEEGLKFMVYLQKENIIDESGMPKERFSAEFPKEGPSILRIQQVVRGDSAAYFCASSRASGLYSGANVLTFGAGSRLTVL.

The CDR3 nucleotides read TGTGCCAGCAGGGCGGACAGCCGTTATGGCTACACCTTC. It yields the protein CASRADSRYGYTF. The V gene is TRBV2, the J gene TRBJ1-2; D possibly corresponds to TRBD1 (6 bases). Germline CDR1 and CDR2: SNHLY and FYNNEI. The CDR3 contains 13 residues. Deletions cut 6 bases from V and 5 bases from J, with 13 bases between. The full variable domain, its missing parts supplied by reference TRBV2 and TRBJ1-2, is EPEVTQTPSHQVTQMGQEVILRCVPISNHLYFYWYRQILGQKVEFLVSFYNNEISEKSEIFDDQFSVERPDGSNFTLKIRSTKLEDSAMYFCASRADSRYGYTFGSGTRLTVV.

This chain uses TRBV7-9 with TRBJ1-5, with TRBD1 identical over 8 bases. Germline values: CDR1 SEHNR, CDR2 FQNEAQ (reference sequence). V dropped 3 bases and J dropped 1; count of bases not matched to a gene: 5. This CDR3 has 16 amino acids. The DNA for the CDR3 is TGTGCCAGCAGCTTTGGACAGGGAGGGAGCAATCAGCCCCAGCATTTT. Amino acid sequence: CASSFGQGGSNQPQHF.

This clone was found a few times. J is TRBJ2-1 and V is TRBV5-5, with D tentatively TRBD2 (7 bases). The CDR3 loop spans 15 amino acids. The ends were cut back, 3 bases at V and 7 bases at J, with 17 bases in the middle. Germline assignment: CDR1 SGHKS and CDR2 YYEKEE (reference sequence). CDR3 sequence (DNA): TGTGCCAGCAGCTCCCTCCTTCGGGGGGCAAATGAGCAGTTCTTC. This codes for CASSSLLRGANEQFF.

V usage is TRBV5-8 and J usage is TRBJ2-3, with TRBD2 identical over 11 bases. The CDR3 contains 15 residues. Germline values: CDR1 SGHTS, CDR2 YDEGEE. The V and J ends lost 2 bases and 2 bases, in that order; junction bases with no gene match: 1. CDR3 in amino acids: CASSLLAGVTDTQYF. DNA of the CDR3: TGTGCCAGCAGCTTACTAGCGGGGGTCACAGATACGCAGTATTTT.

V gene TRBV5-5 combines with J gene TRBJ2-7; D is possibly TRBD1 (5 bases). CDR1 and CDR2 from the germline V gene are SGHKS and YYEKEE (reference sequence). This CDR3 is 15 amino acids long. Trimming cost V 4 bases and J 0 bases, with 14 bases left between them. DNA of the CDR3: TGTGCCAGCAGCACATTCTCAGGGATCTCCTACGAGCAGTACTTC. Translated, it gives CASSTFSGISYEQYF.

The rearrangement links TRBV5-1 to TRBJ1-1; 7 nucleotides line up with TRBD1. The germline V gene has CDR1 SGHRS and CDR2 YFSETQ. The CDR3 runs to 14 residues. Unmatched junction bases numbered 4, after V lost 4 bases and J lost 1 base. CDR3 sequence (DNA): TGCGCCAGCAGCCAGGGGGAGGAGAACACTGAAGCTTTCTTT. It yields the protein CASSQGEENTEAFF.

This chain links TRBV6-5 with TRBJ2-7, with 8 bases matching TRBD1. Germline CDR1 MNHEY, CDR2 SVGAGI. V shed 2 bases, J shed 7 bases, and the junction held 4 bases outside the gene matches. The CDR3 covers 13 residues. The CDR3 loop reads CASSYQGAREQYF. CDR3 sequence (DNA): TGTGCCAGCAGTTACCAGGGGGCGAGAGAGCAGTACTTC.

The J gene is TRBJ2-3, the V gene TRBV4-2; D remains unclear. Trimming removed 0 bases at V and 2 bases at J, with 9 bases between. The CDR3 spans 15 residues. CDR1 is LGHNA, CDR2 YNFKEQ, per germline. CDR3 nucleotides: TGTGCCAGCAGCCAAGATCCACAGACCACAGATACGCAGTATTTT. Its translation: CASSQDPQTTDTQYF.

The chain has TRBV10-2 and TRBJ2-1; 7 bases fit TRBD2. With V trimmed by 3 bases and J by 5 bases, 10 bases remained unmatched. Germline CDR1 reads WSHSY; CDR2 reads SAAADI. This CDR3 contains 16 residues. CDR3 coding DNA: TGCGCCAGCAGTGACATAGGCAAGCGGGGAGACAATGAGCAGTTCTTC. It specifies CASSDIGKRGDNEQFF.

The chain employs TRBV7-2 and TRBJ2-3; 10 nucleotides align to TRBD2. Per the germline V gene, CDR1 is SGHTA and CDR2 is FQGNSA. This CDR3 has 15 residues. V gave up 5 bases and J gave up 2 bases; unmatched junction bases: 4. CDR3: CASSILAGTTDTQYF. The DNA of the CDR3 is TGTGCCAGCAGCATACTAGCGGGGACCACAGATACGCAGTATTTT.

This clone was detected only a few times. V usage is TRBV21-1 and J usage is TRBJ2-5; no check of the table's D call, TRBD2, against the DNA was made. TRBV21-1 is noted as a pseudogene. The CDR3 length is 16 residues. The DNA for the CDR3 is TGTGCCAGCACCAGGACTAGCGGGGGATCCCCGGAGACCCAGTACTTC. As protein: CASTRTSGGSPETQYF.

The chain joins TRBV28 to TRBJ1-5, with a weak D call TRBD1 (5 bases). Germline CDR1 reads MDHEN; CDR2 reads SYDVKM. The CDR3 runs to 15 residues. Trimming removed 5 bases at V and 3 bases at J, with 14 bases between. The CDR3 DNA follows: TGTGCCAGCAGTGTTTTTGGAGGGGCCAATCAGCCCCAGCATTTT. It translates to CASSVFGGANQPQHF.

The chain combines TRBV30 with TRBJ1-5; D call uncertain. V was cut by 0 bases and J by 4 bases, with 13 bases left in between. Per germline, CDR1 GTSNPN and CDR2 SVGIG (reference sequence). This CDR3 contains 15 residues. The CDR3 region has the DNA TGTGCCTGGAGTGTTGGCAGGTGGCCTAATCAGCCCCAGCATTTT. Translation: CAWSVGRWPNQPQHF.

This clone was counted a few times. The chain links TRBV28 to TRBJ2-3, with D tentatively TRBD1 (5 bases). Trimming cost V 7 bases and J 0 bases, with 14 bases left between them. Germline CDR1 and CDR2: MDHEN and SYDVKM. CDR3 length: 15 amino acids. CDR3: CASNQGSVSTDTQYF. CDR3 nucleotides: TGTGCCAGCAACCAGGGTTCCGTTAGCACAGATACGCAGTATTTT.

This clone was seen a single time. J is TRBJ2-7 and V is TRBV6-7; 11 positions match TRBD2. TRBV6-7 has ORF status, its function being uncertain. This CDR3 comprises 16 residues. J lost 2 bases, V lost 2 bases, and 5 bases had no gene match. The CDR3 nucleotides are TGTGCCAGCAGTTACAATAGCGGGGGGGATACCTACGAGCAGTACTTC. Protein: CASSYNSGGDTYEQYF.

The chain carries TRBV9 and TRBJ1-3; D gene uncertain. V lost 7 bases, J lost 2 bases, and 7 bases lay in between. Germline CDR1 reads SGDLS; CDR2 reads YYNGEE. The CDR3 runs 12 residues. Written as DNA, the CDR3 is TGTGCCAGCGGGCCCCCTGGAAACACCATATATTTT. Its translation: CASGPPGNTIYF.

V usage is TRBV9 and J usage is TRBJ2-3; TRBD1 agrees at 7 bases. CDR1 and CDR2 from the germline V gene are SGDLS and YYNGEE. The CDR3 totals 15 residues. V was pared by 4 bases and J by 6 bases, with 11 bases of the junction left unmatched. Here the CDR3 reads CASSPPDRAIDTQYF. The CDR3 DNA reads TGTGCCAGCAGCCCACCCGACAGGGCCATCGATACGCAGTATTTT.

Only one count was recorded for this clone. This chain connects TRBV5-1 to TRBJ2-3, with D maybe TRBD1 (6 bases). Germline V gene sequence: CDR1 SGHRS, CDR2 YFSETQ. The CDR3 spans 15 residues. V was pared by 0 bases and J by 5 bases, with 13 bases between. CDR3 bases: TGCGCCAGCAGCTTGGGGCCAGGGGATGTAGATACGCAGTATTTT. Its translation is CASSLGPGDVDTQYF.

This CDR3 reads CASSVRPYEQYF. CDR3 nucleotides: TGTGCCAGCAGCGTCAGGCCCTACGAGCAGTACTTC. The J gene is TRBJ2-7, the V gene TRBV7-2; D gene ambiguous. CDR3 length: 12 residues. V lost 5 bases and J 2 bases, leaving 7 bases between the germline ends. Germline V gene lookup returns CDR1 SGHTA and CDR2 FQGNSA.

The V call is TRBV7-2, the J call TRBJ2-3; 9 bases line up with TRBD2. CDR3 size: 18 residues. Looked up from germline, CDR1 is SGHTA and CDR2 is FQGNSA. The J segment lost 4 bases and the V segment lost 4 bases, leaving 15 bases of the junction unmatched. Here the CDR3 reads CASSSPGRGTSNPDTQYF. In DNA, the CDR3 is TGTGCCAGCAGCTCCCCGGGGCGGGGGACTAGCAACCCAGATACGCAGTATTTT. Full variable domain (missing parts from reference TRBV7-2 and TRBJ2-3): GAGVSQSPSNKVTEKGKDVELRCDPISGHTALYWYRQSLGQGLEFLIYFQGNSAPDKSGLPSDRFSAERTGGSVSTLTIQRTQQEDSAVYLCASSSPGRGTSNPDTQYFGPGTRLTVL.

The chain employs TRBV27 and TRBJ1-2; 7 nucleotides match TRBD1. Unmatched junction bases numbered 7, after V lost 2 bases and J lost 4 bases. Germline CDR1 reads MNHEY; CDR2 reads SMNVEV (reference sequence). CDR3 length: 15 residues. The CDR3 spells CASSLKGANGYGYTF. The CDR3 nucleotides are TGTGCCAGCAGTTTAAAGGGGGCAAATGGCTATGGCTACACCTTC.

The chain links TRBV19 to TRBJ1-1; D might be TRBD1 (5 bases). The germline CDR1 and CDR2 sequences are LNHDA and SQIVND (reference sequence). V shed 7 bases and J shed 4 bases, with 13 bases lying between them. The CDR3 sequence is 13 residues long. The CDR3 sequence: CASTWGTPTEAFF. In DNA form, the CDR3 reads TGTGCCAGTACCTGGGGGACTCCCACTGAAGCTTTCTTT.

The chain employs TRBV27 and TRBJ2-3, with TRBD1 identical over 9 bases. Germline V CDR1 and CDR2: MNHEY, SMNVEV (reference sequence). V trimming: 3 bases; J trimming: 3 bases; junction bases outside the gene matches: 10. This CDR3 is 17 amino acids long. The CDR3 sequence is CASSLTTPGQGTDTQYF. Written as DNA, the CDR3 is TGTGCCAGCAGTTTGACAACACCGGGACAGGGAACAGATACGCAGTATTTT.

V gene TRBV4-3 combines with J gene TRBJ1-1; D not certain. Trimming removed 1 base from V and 1 base from J, with 7 bases in between. Germline CDR1 and CDR2: LGHNA and YSLEER. This CDR3 region has 14 residues. The CDR3 sequence is CASSQVGTNTEAFF. The CDR3 coding sequence is TGCGCCAGCAGCCAAGTCGGTACGAACACTGAAGCTTTCTTT.

This clone was detected a few times. This rearrangement joins TRBV5-6 to TRBJ1-3; the D gene is possibly TRBD1 (5 bases). The V end lost 0 bases, the J end lost 2 bases, and 9 bases lay between the germline ends. Germline V lookup: CDR1 SGHDT, CDR2 YYEEEE. The CDR3 length is 15 residues. CDR3 sequence: CASSLGQLTGNTIYF. CDR3 DNA: TGTGCCAGCAGCTTGGGACAGCTCACTGGAAACACCATATATTTT.

V usage is TRBV10-3 and J usage is TRBJ1-2; D is unclear. CDR3 length: 11 amino acids. V was shortened by 5 bases and J by 6 bases, with 7 bases between the two germline ends. Germline V gene sequence: CDR1 ENHRY, CDR2 SYGVKD. This chain's CDR3 is CAISPGNGYTF. The CDR3 DNA is TGTGCCATCAGTCCGGGGAATGGCTACACCTTC.

J is TRBJ2-2 and V is TRBV7-9; D is ambiguous. CDR3 size: 14 residues. From germline, CDR1 is SEHNR and CDR2 FQNEAQ (reference sequence). V shed 2 bases and J shed 6 bases, with 10 bases lying between them. The CDR3, as DNA: TGTGCCAGCAGCTTATCGGGTTCCGCCGGGGAGCTGTTTTTT. Its translation: CASSLSGSAGELFF.